This T cell receptor (beta chain) was recovered during a study of metastatic and nonmetastatic thyroid tumors. Turning to the study itself: The authors compared repertoires across blood and tumor or nodule tissue from malignant and benign thyroid patients.

Patients had received no treatment of any kind before thyroid surgery. This clone came up many times. Its antigen is currently unknown. General study results and limits: Benign nodules were reported to have significantly lower TCR beta diversity than malignant thyroid tumors, in blood and tumor.

Original analysis: Variation in CDR3 across clinicopathological groups served as the basis for constructing a distant-metastasis classifier in papillary thyroid cancer. Through MiXCR, TCRdb re-clonotyped the PCR reads. TCRdb's processing, not the authors', yielded these V and J calls. The sample holds about 13,000 clones; about 25% are singletons and the top ten take around 60%. The specimen was blood. The TCR originated in a male donor with papillary thyroid cancer or a benign thyroid nodule (not recorded which). Some clones in this sample may be carry-over from other donors' samples.

The DNA for the CDR3 is TGTGCCAGTCGGGGAGCGACTAGCGGCTACGAGCAGTACTTC. Protein sequence: CASRGATSGYEQYF. This chain joins TRBV6-8 and TRBJ2-7; TRBD2 agrees at 9 bases. V shed 9 bases and J 3 bases; nucleotides not matched to a gene: 9. This CDR3 is 14 amino acids long. In germline, CDR1 is MNHGY, CDR2 SAAAGT.